This TCR beta chain is from a study of blood T cell repertoires in COVID-19. Study background: Material from acute and convalescent COVID-19 was sourced from the United States, Italy and Spain. The analysed material was cDNA or gDNA that came from T cells, B-cell-depleted T cells, or PBMCs.

In the original processing: Using reference gene primer amplification, nucleated cell counts were estimated. Generated by immunoSEQ multiplex PCR, the TCRdb table keeps only in-frame clones and is missing some. The DNA gave D and trimming, while V, J and clone size come from that table. The sample lists roughly 120,000 clones; more than 75% were seen once. The junction had 3 bases not matched to a gene; V was cut back by 3 bases and J by 2 bases. This CDR3 region has 15 residues. Germline CDR1 is SGDLS and CDR2 is YYNGEE. The sample consisted of peripheral blood. V gene TRBV9 combines with J gene TRBJ2-1; TRBD2 matches 9 bases. This TCR derives from a man aged 55 to 70 with acute or convalescent COVID-19. The CDR3 region is CASSASGNTYNEQFF. The CDR3 coding sequence is TGTGCCAGCAGCGCTAGCGGGAACACCTACAATGAGCAGTTCTTC.